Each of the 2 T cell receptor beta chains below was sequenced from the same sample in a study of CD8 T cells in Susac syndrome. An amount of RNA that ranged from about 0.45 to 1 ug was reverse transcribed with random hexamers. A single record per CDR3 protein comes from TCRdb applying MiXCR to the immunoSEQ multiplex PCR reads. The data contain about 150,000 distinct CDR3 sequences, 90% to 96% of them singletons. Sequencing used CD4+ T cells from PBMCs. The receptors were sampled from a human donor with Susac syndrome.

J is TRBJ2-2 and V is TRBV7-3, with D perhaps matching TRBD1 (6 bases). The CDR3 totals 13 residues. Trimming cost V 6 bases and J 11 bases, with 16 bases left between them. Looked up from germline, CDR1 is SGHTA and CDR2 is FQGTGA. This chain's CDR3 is CASSPLQGRELFF. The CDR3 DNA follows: TGTGCCAGCAGTCCTTTACAGGGTCGAGAGCTGTTTTTT. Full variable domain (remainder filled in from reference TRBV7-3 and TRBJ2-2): GAGVSQTPSNKVTEKGKYVELRCDPISGHTALYWYRQSLGQGPEFLIYFQGTGAADDSGLPNDRFFAVRPEGSVSTLKIQRTERGDSAVYLCASSPLQGRELFFGEGSRLTVL.

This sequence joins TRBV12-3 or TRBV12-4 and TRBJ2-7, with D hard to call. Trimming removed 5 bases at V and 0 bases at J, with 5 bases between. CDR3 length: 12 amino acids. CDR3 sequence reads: CASSTLSYEQYF. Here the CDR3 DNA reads TGTGCCAGCAGTACCCTCTCCTACGAGCAGTACTTC.